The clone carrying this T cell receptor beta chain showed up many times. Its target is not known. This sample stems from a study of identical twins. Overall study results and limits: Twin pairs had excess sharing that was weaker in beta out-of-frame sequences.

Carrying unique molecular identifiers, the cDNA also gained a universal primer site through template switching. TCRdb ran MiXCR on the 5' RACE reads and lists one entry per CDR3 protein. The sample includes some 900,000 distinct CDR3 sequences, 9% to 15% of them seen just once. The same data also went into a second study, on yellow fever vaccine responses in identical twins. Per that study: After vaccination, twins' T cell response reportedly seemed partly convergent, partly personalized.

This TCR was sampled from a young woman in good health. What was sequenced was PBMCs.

The CDR3 spells CASSVGIDGYTF. CDR3 bases: TGTGCCAGCAGCGTCGGGATCGATGGCTACACCTTC. The gene calls are TRBV11-2 and TRBJ1-2; D uncertain. CDR1 is SGHAT, CDR2 FQNNGV, per germline. The CDR3 runs to 12 residues. Trimming stripped 5 bases from V and 6 bases from J, with 10 bases between. The whole variable domain, remainder taken from reference TRBV11-2 and TRBJ1-2, is EAGVAQSPRYKIIEKRQSVAFWCNPISGHATLYWYQQILGQGPKLLIQFQNNGVVDDSQLPKDRFSAERLKGVDSTLKIQPAKLEDSAVYLCASSVGIDGYTFGSGTRLTVV.